These T cell receptor beta chains were read from a single sample in a study of blood T cell repertoires in COVID-19. Using immunoSEQ multiplex PCR, the repertoire was profiled, and TCRdb retains in-frame clones only, with some absent. This table holds 250,000 to 350,000 clones, roughly 84% found once. Sequenced material: peripheral blood. These receptors were obtained from a human donor with COVID-19, enrolled during active disease. The donor label of this sample is uncertain. The CDR3 runs from the conserved cysteine through the conserved F or W. Each record gives: J gene, V gene, D gene, clone size, CDR3 DNA, CDR3 protein. A D gene is named only where the DNA matches it firmly. Some rows mark clone size as missing; the rest say once, few, many or name a class of expanded clone.

TRBJ2-1 | TRBV4-3 | TRBD2 | . | TGCGCCAGCAGCCAAGCGGCGGGAGGGCACTCCTACAATGAGCAGTTCTTC | CASSQAAGGHSYNEQFF
TRBJ2-5 | TRBV7-2 | . | . | TGTGCCAGCAGCTTAGCGGCGGGCTCCGAGACCCAGTACTTC | CASSLAAGSETQYF
TRBJ1-4 | TRBV12-3/TRBV12-4 | . | . | TGTGCCAGCAGTGTCAGAGGGGAAAAACTGTTTTTT | CASSVRGEKLFF
TRBJ1-1 | TRBV9 | . | . | TGTGCCAGCAGCGTAGCTGGGGAGGGCACTGAAGCTTTCTTT | CASSVAGEGTEAFF
TRBJ2-3 | TRBV3-1/TRBV3-2 | . | . | TGTGCCAGCAGCCAAGATCTAAGCGGAACAGATACGCAGTATTTT | CASSQDLSGTDTQYF
TRBJ1-5 | TRBV18 | . | . | TGTGCCAGCTCTCCGGGGGGGGCCTATCAGCCCCAGCATTTT | CASSPGGAYQPQHF
TRBJ2-7 | TRBV7-2 | TRBD2 | . | TGTGCCAGCAGCTTAGCGCTAGCGGGAGTTAACGAGCAGTACTTC | CASSLALAGVNEQYF
TRBJ2-7 | TRBV6-5 | TRBD1 | few | TGTGCCAGCACCCTGAGTCGGACAGGCAGCGAGCAGTACTTC | CASTLSRTGSEQYF
TRBJ2-2 | TRBV9 | TRBD2 | . | TGTGCCAGCAGCGCACTAGCGGGAGACACCGGGGAGCTGTTTTTT | CASSALAGDTGELFF
TRBJ2-1 | TRBV29-1 | . | . | TGCAGCGTTCTCCGGGACACGTTCTACAATGAGCAGTTCTTC | CSVLRDTFYNEQFF
TRBJ1-1 | TRBV7-2 | . | . | TGTGCCAGCAGCTTACTCTTCGACCGCGGCACTGAAGCTTTCTTT | CASSLLFDRGTEAFF
TRBJ2-2 | TRBV5-8 | . | . | TGTGCCAGCAGCCGGAATACTAACACAGGGACCGGGGAGCTGTTTTTT | CASSRNTNTGTGELFF
TRBJ1-1 | TRBV5-1 | TRBD1 | . | TGCGCCAGCAGCCTCCGACAGGGGGGAACTGAAGCTTTCTTT | CASSLRQGGTEAFF
TRBJ1-3 | TRBV5-1 | TRBD1 | . | TGCGCCAGCAGCTGGGGGACAGACCTTTTTTCTGGAAACACCATATATTTT | CASSWGTDLFSGNTIYF
TRBJ2-7 | TRBV11-3 | TRBD2 | . | TGTGCCAGCAGCTTAAGCGGGAGGGCCTACGAGCAGTACTTC | CASSLSGRAYEQYF
TRBJ1-5 | TRBV18 | . | . | TGTGCCAGCTCCCTTGAAAGGACAGAAACTAAGCATTTT | CASSLERTETKHF
TRBJ1-3 | TRBV5-5 | . | . | TGTGCCAGCAGCTTGGACAGGCACGGAAACACCATATATTTT | CASSLDRHGNTIYF
TRBJ2-3 | TRBV28 | TRBD2 | . | TGTGCCAGCACCCGACTAGCGGGTTCAGATACGCAGTATTTT | CASTRLAGSDTQYF
TRBJ1-3 | TRBV7-2 | . | . | TGTGCCAGCAGCGCTAGACCTGGAAACACCATATATTTT | CASSARPGNTIYF
TRBJ2-1 | TRBV30 | . | . | TGTGCCTGGAGTCAAGGGAGCGGGTCCTACAATGAGCAGTTCTTC | CAWSQGSGSYNEQFF
TRBJ1-2 | TRBV10-3 | TRBD1 | . | TGTGCCATCAGTGTCGGGACAGGCGGAGGCTACACCTTC | CAISVGTGGGYTF
TRBJ2-1 | TRBV3-1/TRBV3-2 | TRBD2 | few | TGTGCCAGCAGCCAAGATGTCTGGGGGAGGGTCTCCTACAATGAGCAGTTCTTC | CASSQDVWGRVSYNEQFF
TRBJ1-2 | TRBV11-2 | . | . | TGTGCCAGCAGCTTAGTAGCGGATTGGAACTATGGCTACACCTTC | CASSLVADWNYGYTF
TRBJ2-2 | TRBV5-3 | . | few | TGTGCCAGAACCCCCAGATCCCCAAACACCGGGGAGCTGTTTTTT | CARTPRSPNTGELFF
TRBJ2-3 | TRBV5-4 | TRBD2 | . | TGTGCCAGCAGCTTGGGAGGGACTAGAAGCACAGATACGCAGTATTTT | CASSLGGTRSTDTQYF
TRBJ1-1 | TRBV9 | . | once | TGTGCCAGCAGCGTAGTGGGGGAGGATGAAGCTTTCTTT | CASSVVGEDEAFF
TRBJ2-2 | TRBV7-9 | . | . | TGTGCCAGCAGCCAGTTGGCTACCGGGGAGCTGTTTTTT | CASSQLATGELFF
TRBJ2-1 | TRBV27 | TRBD2 | few | TGTGCCAGCAGTTTAGGGACTAGCGGACAAAATGAGCAGTTCTTC | CASSLGTSGQNEQFF
TRBJ2-3 | TRBV4-1 | . | . | TGCGCCAGCAGCCAAGGCCTAGCTGGAGTGGATACGCAGTATTTT | CASSQGLAGVDTQYF
TRBJ2-1 | TRBV6-5 | TRBD1 | . | TGTGCCAGCAGTTGGGGACAGATCTCCTACAATGAGCAGTTCTTC | CASSWGQISYNEQFF
TRBJ2-7 | TRBV11-3 | TRBD2 | . | TGTGCCAGCAGCTTATCGGGCGGGAGAGGCGAGTACGAGCAGTACTTC | CASSLSGGRGEYEQYF
TRBJ1-1 | TRBV19 | . | . | TGTGCCAGTAGTATCGGGAGAACTGAAGCTTTCTTT | CASSIGRTEAFF
TRBJ2-4 | TRBV19 | TRBD1 | . | TGTGCCAGTAGTATATCCCCAAAGGGGGCGATACACATTCAGTACTTC | CASSISPKGAIHIQYF
TRBJ2-7 | TRBV9 | . | . | TGTGCCAGCAGCGTATCAGCGTTCTCGGGCTACGAGCAGTACTTC | CASSVSAFSGYEQYF
TRBJ2-5 | TRBV7-9 | TRBD2 | . | TGTGCCAGCAGCCCAAGGACTGGGGAGGGAGAGACCCAGTACTTC | CASSPRTGEGETQYF
TRBJ2-1 | TRBV30 | . | . | TGTGCCTGGAGTGTACTTCGGCAGGGCGATGAGCAGTTCTTC | CAWSVLRQGDEQFF
TRBJ2-5 | TRBV3-1/TRBV3-2 | . | . | TGTGCCAGCAGCCAAGCAAACAGGAAAGAGACCCAGTACTTC | CASSQANRKETQYF
TRBJ1-1 | TRBV19 | . | . | TGTGCCAGTAGTATATCGGGGATGAACACTGAAGCTTTCTTT | CASSISGMNTEAFF
TRBJ2-7 | TRBV7-2 | TRBD2 | . | TGTGCCAGCAGCTTGGATGGACTAGCGGGAGATCGATCCTACGAGCAGTACTTC | CASSLDGLAGDRSYEQYF
TRBJ1-1 | TRBV6-6 | . | few | TGTGCCAGCAGTCGCACCCCGGGGGGGTTAGACCCTGAAGCTTTCTTT | CASSRTPGGLDPEAFF
TRBJ2-2 | TRBV7-2 | . | few | TGTGCCAGCAGCCCCCTCGGTGTCCAGGGCGGGGAGCTGTTTTTT | CASSPLGVQGGELFF
TRBJ2-2 | TRBV11-2 | TRBD2 | . | TGTGCCAGCAGCCCAAATAGCGGGAGGACCACCGGGGAGCTGTTTTTT | CASSPNSGRTTGELFF
TRBJ1-1 | TRBV5-1 | . | . | TGCGCCAGCAGCTTGGGGACAGAGAACACTGAAGCTTTCTTT | CASSLGTENTEAFF
TRBJ2-1 | TRBV10-3 | . | . | TGTGCCATCAGTGAGTCTGTGGGGGGAGTCGGCCATGAGCAGTTCTTC | CAISESVGGVGHEQFF
TRBJ1-2 | TRBV2 | . | . | TGTGCCAGCAGTGGCGAGGGTAACTATGGCTACACCTTC | CASSGEGNYGYTF
TRBJ1-1 | TRBV3-1/TRBV3-2 | . | . | TGTGCCAGCAGCCACCAGGGTGAAGCTTTCTTT | CASSHQGEAFF
TRBJ1-2 | TRBV5-1 | TRBD1 | . | TGCGCCAGCAGCTACGTCCCGGGACAGGGTTGGTCGGGCTACACCTTC | CASSYVPGQGWSGYTF
TRBJ1-6 | TRBV5-6 | . | . | TGTGCCAGCAGCTTGGGGGGGCCGAGCTCCTATAATTCACCCCTCCACTTT | CASSLGGPSSYNSPLHF
TRBJ1-1 | TRBV30 | . | . | TGTGCCTGGAGTTCAGGCGCCTTAGGGGACACTGAAGCTTTCTTT | CAWSSGALGDTEAFF
TRBJ2-1 | TRBV6-5 | TRBD1 | . | TGTGCCAGCAGTTACTCGTTACAGGGGGAGCAGTTCTTC | CASSYSLQGEQFF
TRBJ1-5 | TRBV12-5 | TRBD1 | . | TGTGCTAGTGGTTGGACAGGGGTAGGCAATCAGCCCCAGCATTTT | CASGWTGVGNQPQHF
TRBJ1-1 | TRBV19 | TRBD1 | . | TGTGCCAGTAGCAGCCAGGGACAGTACACTGAAGCTTTCTTT | CASSSQGQYTEAFF
TRBJ2-3 | TRBV28 | . | . | TGTGCCAGCAGTTCGGGGGTGGATACGCAGTATTTT | CASSSGVDTQYF